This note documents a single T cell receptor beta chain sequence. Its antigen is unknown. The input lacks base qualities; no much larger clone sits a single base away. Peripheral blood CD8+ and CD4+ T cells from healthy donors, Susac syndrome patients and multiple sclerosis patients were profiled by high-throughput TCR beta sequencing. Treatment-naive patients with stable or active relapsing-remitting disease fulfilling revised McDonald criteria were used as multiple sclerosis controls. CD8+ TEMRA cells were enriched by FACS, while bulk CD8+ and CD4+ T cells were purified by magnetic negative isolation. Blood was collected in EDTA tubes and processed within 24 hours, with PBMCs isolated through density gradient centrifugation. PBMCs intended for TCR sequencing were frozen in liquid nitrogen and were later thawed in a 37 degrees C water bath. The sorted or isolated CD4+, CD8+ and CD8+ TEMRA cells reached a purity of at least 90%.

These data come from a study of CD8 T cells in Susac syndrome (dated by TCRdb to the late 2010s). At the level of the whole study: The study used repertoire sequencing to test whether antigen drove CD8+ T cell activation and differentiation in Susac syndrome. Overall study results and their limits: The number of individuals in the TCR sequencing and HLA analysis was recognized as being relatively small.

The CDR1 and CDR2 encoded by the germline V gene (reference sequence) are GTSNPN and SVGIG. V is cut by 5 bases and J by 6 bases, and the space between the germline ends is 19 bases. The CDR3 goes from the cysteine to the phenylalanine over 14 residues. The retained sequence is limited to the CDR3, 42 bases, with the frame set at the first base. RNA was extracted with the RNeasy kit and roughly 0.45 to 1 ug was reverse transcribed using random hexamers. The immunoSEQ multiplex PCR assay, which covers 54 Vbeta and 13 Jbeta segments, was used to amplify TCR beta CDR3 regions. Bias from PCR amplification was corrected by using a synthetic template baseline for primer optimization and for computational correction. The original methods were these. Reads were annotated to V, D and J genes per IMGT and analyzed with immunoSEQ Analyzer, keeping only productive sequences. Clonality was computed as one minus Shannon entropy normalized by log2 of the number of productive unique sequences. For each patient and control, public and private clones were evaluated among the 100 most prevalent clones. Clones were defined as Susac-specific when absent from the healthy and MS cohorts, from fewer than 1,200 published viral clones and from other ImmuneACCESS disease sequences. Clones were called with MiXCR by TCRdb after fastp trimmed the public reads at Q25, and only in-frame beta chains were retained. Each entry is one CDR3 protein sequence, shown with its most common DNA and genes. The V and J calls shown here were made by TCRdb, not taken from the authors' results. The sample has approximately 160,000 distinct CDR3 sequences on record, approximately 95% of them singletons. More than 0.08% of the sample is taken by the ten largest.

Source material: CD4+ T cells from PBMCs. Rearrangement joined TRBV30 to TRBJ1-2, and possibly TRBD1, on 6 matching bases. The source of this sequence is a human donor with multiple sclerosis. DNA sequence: TGTGCCTGGGGGGGGCAGGGAGGATTTCATGGCTACACCTTC. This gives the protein CAWGGQGGFHGYTF.